This T cell receptor (beta chain) was sequenced in a study of blood T cell repertoires in COVID-19. At the level of the study: Samples of COVID-19 (acute and convalescent) were obtained from the United States, Italy and Spain.

The CDR3 is 15 residues long. V lost 6 bases to trimming and J lost 8 bases; unmatched junction nucleotides: 8. Per germline, CDR1 LNHDA and CDR2 SQIVND (reference sequence). Everyone who took part was roughly 18 to 95 years old, and they came from about 23 US areas. Clones were sequenced by immunoSEQ multiplex PCR, and TCRdb holds only the in-frame ones, with some missing. The sample has approximately 440,000 clones; roughly 88% are singletons. The origin of this receptor is a man younger than 35 who had recovered from COVID-19. Sequencing was carried out using PBMCs or T cells enriched from blood (not recorded which). The rearrangement joins TRBV19 to TRBJ1-6, with 9 bases that match TRBD1. CDR3 nucleotides: TGTGCCAGTAGGAAACGGGACAGGGCTTATTCACCCCTCCACTTT. As protein: CASRKRDRAYSPLHF.